This is a list of T cell receptor beta chains from one sample in a study of blood T cell repertoires in COVID-19. Here immunoSEQ multiplex PCR was the method, and the copy in TCRdb shows in-frame clones only, minus some. The sample shows under 70,000 clones, more than 70% of them seen only once. Sequenced input: PBMCs or T cells enriched from blood (not recorded which). The source of these receptors is a middle-aged woman who had recovered from COVID-19. The CDR3 runs from the conserved cysteine through the conserved F or W. Each record gives: V gene, J gene, clone size, D gene, CDR3 DNA, CDR3 protein. The D gene is left open where the match is weak. The listing skips clone size in some rows; elsewhere it reads once, few, many or a size class.

V gene: TRBV7-9; J gene: TRBJ1-4; clone size: -; D gene: TRBD1; CDR3 DNA: TGTGCCAGCAGCAGCCCAGGGGGAACGGGAGAAAAACTGTTTTTT; CDR3 protein: CASSSPGGTGEKLFF
V gene: TRBV4-1; J gene: TRBJ1-5; clone size: few; D gene: -; CDR3 DNA: TGCGCCAGCAGCCAAGTTGGTCAGGTCAATCAGCCCCAGCATTTT; CDR3 protein: CASSQVGQVNQPQHF
V gene: TRBV3-1/TRBV3-2; J gene: TRBJ1-6; clone size: -; D gene: TRBD1; CDR3 DNA: TGTGCCAGGCGGACAGGGGGCTCCTATAATTCACCCCTCCACTTT; CDR3 protein: CARRTGGSYNSPLHF
V gene: TRBV10-3; J gene: TRBJ1-2; clone size: -; D gene: -; CDR3 DNA: TGTGCCATCAGTGACCCCGGGGAACTACGCTATGGCTACACCTTC; CDR3 protein: CAISDPGELRYGYTF
V gene: TRBV16; J gene: TRBJ1-2; clone size: -; D gene: TRBD1; CDR3 DNA: TGTGCCAGCAGCCAATTCACAGGGGGCGTTTTTAAGCGTGGCTACACCTTC; CDR3 protein: CASSQFTGGVFKRGYTF
V gene: TRBV6-5; J gene: TRBJ1-1; clone size: -; D gene: TRBD1; CDR3 DNA: TGTGCCAGCAGTTCCCAGGGGACAGTGAACACTGAAGCTTTCTTT; CDR3 protein: CASSSQGTVNTEAFF
V gene: TRBV5-1; J gene: TRBJ2-7; clone size: -; D gene: -; CDR3 DNA: TGCGCCAGCAGCTTGGGGGGCGGAGACCACGAGCAGTACTTC; CDR3 protein: CASSLGGGDHEQYF
V gene: TRBV7-2; J gene: TRBJ1-5; clone size: -; D gene: -; CDR3 DNA: TGTGCCAGCAGCGAAGGAAGGGGTCAGCCCCAGCATTTT; CDR3 protein: CASSEGRGQPQHF
V gene: TRBV4-2; J gene: TRBJ2-1; clone size: -; D gene: TRBD2; CDR3 DNA: TGTGCCAGCAGCCCGTCGTCGCGGGGGGGATTCGGTGAGCAGTTCTTC; CDR3 protein: CASSPSSRGGFGEQFF
V gene: TRBV6-6; J gene: TRBJ1-3; clone size: -; D gene: -; CDR3 DNA: TGTGCCAGCAGCCCAAAGCGCCAGGGGTCTGGAAACACCATATATTTT; CDR3 protein: CASSPKRQGSGNTIYF
V gene: TRBV29-1; J gene: TRBJ1-1; clone size: -; D gene: -; CDR3 DNA: TGCAGCGTCCGTCTAGTCCTAAACACTGAAGCTTTCTTT; CDR3 protein: CSVRLVLNTEAFF
V gene: TRBV10-2; J gene: TRBJ2-4; clone size: -; D gene: -; CDR3 DNA: TGCGCCAGCGGATACCCTAGGGGGTCAACTCTAGCCAAAAACATTCAGTACTTC; CDR3 protein: CASGYPRGSTLAKNIQYF
V gene: TRBV11-2; J gene: TRBJ1-1; clone size: -; D gene: TRBD1; CDR3 DNA: TGTGCCAGCAGCCCGAGGACAGGGTCGAACACTGAAGCTTTCTTT; CDR3 protein: CASSPRTGSNTEAFF
V gene: TRBV5-1; J gene: TRBJ2-7; clone size: few; D gene: TRBD1; CDR3 DNA: TGCGCCAGCAGCTTGCGGGACAGGGGCCACGAGCAGTACTTC; CDR3 protein: CASSLRDRGHEQYF
V gene: TRBV19; J gene: TRBJ2-1; clone size: -; D gene: -; CDR3 DNA: TGTGCCAGTAGTTTCATGGACAGTCCCAATGAGCAGTTCTTC; CDR3 protein: CASSFMDSPNEQFF
V gene: TRBV7-9; J gene: TRBJ1-1; clone size: -; D gene: -; CDR3 DNA: TGTGCCAGCAGCTTAACGGGGCAGGGGCTCGGGAACACTGAAGCTTTCTTT; CDR3 protein: CASSLTGQGLGNTEAFF
V gene: TRBV10-2; J gene: TRBJ2-5; clone size: -; D gene: -; CDR3 DNA: TGCGCCAGCAGTGACTTCACAGGGTCAGAGACCCAGTACTTC; CDR3 protein: CASSDFTGSETQYF
V gene: TRBV11-2; J gene: TRBJ1-4; clone size: -; D gene: TRBD1; CDR3 DNA: TGTGCCAGCAGCTTGGGACAGGGTGCGGAAAAACTGTTTTTT; CDR3 protein: CASSLGQGAEKLFF
V gene: TRBV19; J gene: TRBJ2-3; clone size: -; D gene: -; CDR3 DNA: TGTGCCAGTAGCCTCCAGTCCCAAACAGATACGCAGTATTTT; CDR3 protein: CASSLQSQTDTQYF
V gene: TRBV6-5; J gene: TRBJ2-7; clone size: -; D gene: -; CDR3 DNA: TGTGCCAGCATTTCCCCCAGCTACGAGCAGTACTTC; CDR3 protein: CASISPSYEQYF
V gene: TRBV14; J gene: TRBJ1-5; clone size: -; D gene: -; CDR3 DNA: TGTGCCAGCAGCCAAGCGGAGTTAAAGTCGAATCAGCCCCAGCATTTT; CDR3 protein: CASSQAELKSNQPQHF
V gene: TRBV2; J gene: TRBJ1-5; clone size: -; D gene: -; CDR3 DNA: TGTGCCAGCAGTGATATTAGCAATCAGCCCCAGCATTTT; CDR3 protein: CASSDISNQPQHF
V gene: TRBV6-4; J gene: TRBJ2-1; clone size: -; D gene: TRBD1; CDR3 DNA: TGTGCCAGCAGTGAAGGGACAGGGGGGTATGAGCAGTTCTTC; CDR3 protein: CASSEGTGGYEQFF
V gene: TRBV2; J gene: TRBJ2-7; clone size: -; D gene: -; CDR3 DNA: TGTGCCAGCAGTGAGCGCCCCCGAGGGGGCTACGAGCAGTACTTC; CDR3 protein: CASSERPRGGYEQYF
V gene: TRBV18; J gene: TRBJ2-2; clone size: -; D gene: TRBD2; CDR3 DNA: TGTGCCAGCTCACCACGTCAAGCGGGGGGGCAAGGCACCGGGGAGCTGTTTTTT; CDR3 protein: CASSPRQAGGQGTGELFF
V gene: TRBV5-1; J gene: TRBJ1-2; clone size: -; D gene: TRBD1; CDR3 DNA: TGCGCCAGCAGCCTCAACCGGGGGACAGGACAAAACTATGGCTACACCTTC; CDR3 protein: CASSLNRGTGQNYGYTF
V gene: TRBV5-4; J gene: TRBJ1-1; clone size: -; D gene: -; CDR3 DNA: TGTGCCAGCAGCCCCCGGGACCCTCAGGGGGCTTTCTTT; CDR3 protein: CASSPRDPQGAFF
V gene: TRBV6-4; J gene: TRBJ2-5; clone size: -; D gene: TRBD2; CDR3 DNA: TGTGCCAGCAGTGACTCGGCGGGGGGGTTAGAGACCCAGTACTTC; CDR3 protein: CASSDSAGGLETQYF
V gene: TRBV6-2/TRBV6-3; J gene: TRBJ2-3; clone size: -; D gene: -; CDR3 DNA: TGTGCCAGCAGTCGAGGGCTCACTGCTAGCACAGATACGCAGTATTTT; CDR3 protein: CASSRGLTASTDTQYF
V gene: TRBV25-1; J gene: TRBJ2-1; clone size: -; D gene: TRBD1; CDR3 DNA: TGTGCCAGCAGTGGGGGACAGGGATTTCCGAGCTCCTACAATGAGCAGTTCTTC; CDR3 protein: CASSGGQGFPSSYNEQFF
V gene: TRBV19; J gene: TRBJ1-5; clone size: -; D gene: -; CDR3 DNA: TGTGCCAGTAGTATCTTCGGGGGTACGGAGAATCAGCCCCAGCATTTT; CDR3 protein: CASSIFGGTENQPQHF
V gene: TRBV10-3; J gene: TRBJ2-3; clone size: -; D gene: TRBD2; CDR3 DNA: TGTGCCACCAATTCTGGACTAGCGGGGGGGCCGGCAGATACGCAGTATTTT; CDR3 protein: CATNSGLAGGPADTQYF
V gene: TRBV5-4; J gene: TRBJ2-3; clone size: -; D gene: TRBD1; CDR3 DNA: TGTGCCAGCAGCCGAGACAGGGGCGGCGATACGCAGTATTTT; CDR3 protein: CASSRDRGGDTQYF
V gene: TRBV6-5; J gene: TRBJ1-3; clone size: -; D gene: -; CDR3 DNA: TGTGCCAGCAGAACTTCTGGAAACACCATATATTTT; CDR3 protein: CASRTSGNTIYF
V gene: TRBV27; J gene: TRBJ1-1; clone size: -; D gene: -; CDR3 DNA: TGTGCCAGCAGTTTACAGTCGGCAGGGGTGAGGACTGAAGCTTTCTTT; CDR3 protein: CASSLQSAGVRTEAFF
V gene: TRBV7-8; J gene: TRBJ2-1; clone size: -; D gene: TRBD2; CDR3 DNA: TGTGCCAGCAGCTTCCCGCTGTCAAAGCGGGGGGGTCAGATCTTC; CDR3 protein: CASSFPLSKRGGQIF
V gene: TRBV10-3; J gene: TRBJ1-2; clone size: once; D gene: TRBD1; CDR3 DNA: TGTGCCATCAGTGAGGGGTGGGACAGAGCCACTAACTATGGCTACACCTTC; CDR3 protein: CAISEGWDRATNYGYTF
V gene: TRBV6-6; J gene: TRBJ2-5; clone size: -; D gene: -; CDR3 DNA: TGTGCCAGCAGTCGGTTAGGAGGGCGGGCGATCAAAGAGACCCAGTACTTC; CDR3 protein: CASSRLGGRAIKETQYF
V gene: TRBV7-9; J gene: TRBJ1-2; clone size: -; D gene: TRBD1; CDR3 DNA: TGTGCCAGCAGCCGACCCGACAGGGGAAACTATGGCTACACCTTC; CDR3 protein: CASSRPDRGNYGYTF
V gene: TRBV7-8; J gene: TRBJ2-1; clone size: -; D gene: TRBD1; CDR3 DNA: TGTGCCAGCAGCCCATTGGACAGGGTAGGAGACAATGAGCAGTTCTTC; CDR3 protein: CASSPLDRVGDNEQFF
V gene: TRBV18; J gene: TRBJ2-5; clone size: -; D gene: TRBD2; CDR3 DNA: TGTGCCAGCTCACCACTGCTAGCGGGGGGCCGGGAGACCCAGTACTTC; CDR3 protein: CASSPLLAGGRETQYF
V gene: TRBV7-3; J gene: TRBJ1-1; clone size: -; D gene: TRBD1; CDR3 DNA: TGTGCCAGCAGCTTTCAGACAGGGGGGGATCACACTGAAGCTTTCTTT; CDR3 protein: CASSFQTGGDHTEAFF
V gene: TRBV24-1; J gene: TRBJ1-1; clone size: -; D gene: -; CDR3 DNA: TGTGCCACCAGTGTGACGGGGAACACTGAAGCTTTCTTT; CDR3 protein: CATSVTGNTEAFF
V gene: TRBV13; J gene: TRBJ2-7; clone size: -; D gene: TRBD1; CDR3 DNA: TGTGCCAGCAGCAGGGCCGGGACAGGGAGCGACGAGCAGTACTTC; CDR3 protein: CASSRAGTGSDEQYF